These 25 T cell receptor beta chains came from one sample sequenced in a study of cytomegalovirus exposure and HLA in healthy donors. Profiling relied on immunoSEQ multiplex PCR, and the TCRdb table lists in-frame clones only, not all of them. The repertoire includes roughly 52,000 clones, roughly 90% of them detected once, and over 3% sits in the top ten. Sequencing was done on a sample of PBMCs. The receptors shown here come from a man younger than 35 in good health and CMV-seronegative.

The chain joins TRBV5-4 to TRBJ1-2; 7 positions match TRBD1. Germline CDR1 reads SGHNT; CDR2 reads YYREEE (reference sequence). The CDR3 is made up of 15 amino acids. Unmatched junction bases numbered 8, after V lost 4 bases and J lost 2 bases. The CDR3 is CASSAAMGQNYGYTF. In DNA form, the CDR3 reads TGTGCCAGCAGCGCGGCGATGGGACAGAACTATGGCTACACCTTC.

This chain joins TRBV18 and TRBJ1-1; D perhaps matches TRBD1 (6 bases). V lost 4 bases and J lost 8, with 11 bases in between. The CDR3 runs to 12 residues. Germline CDR1 reads KGHSH; CDR2 reads LQKENI. The DNA for the CDR3 is TGTGCCAGCTCACAGAACAGGGAGGAAGCTTTCTTT. Its translation: CASSQNREEAFF.

The rearrangement links TRBV29-1 to TRBJ2-7; weak D call: TRBD2 (7 bases). Germline V CDR1 and CDR2: SQVTM, ANQGSEA. CDR3 length: 16 amino acids. Deletions cut 4 bases from V and 0 bases from J, with 19 bases between. The CDR3 region has the DNA TGCAGCGTTGCTGCGGGGGCTAGCGGCCCCTCCTACGAGCAGTACTTC. This codes for CSVAAGASGPSYEQYF.

The chain couples TRBV29-1 to TRBJ2-1, with 8 bases lining up with TRBD1. J gave up 4 bases and V 7 bases, and 12 bases lay outside the gene matches. CDR1 is SQVTM and CDR2 is ANQGSEA in the germline V gene. This CDR3 has 15 amino acids. In DNA form, the CDR3 reads TGCAGCGGGATTCAGGGGGCTAATTTATACAATGAGCAGTTCTTC. Protein sequence: CSGIQGANLYNEQFF.

DNA for the CDR3: TGTGCCAGCAGCTCTAGGTGGGCCAAAAACATTCAGTACTTC. Protein sequence: CASSSRWAKNIQYF. This chain uses TRBV5-4 with TRBJ2-4; D is unclear. Germline-derived CDR1 and CDR2 are SGHNT and YYREEE (reference sequence). Trimming shortened V by 3 bases and J by 1 base, and 8 bases separated the two germline ends. The CDR3 has 14 residues.

The CDR3 DNA reads TGTGCCAGCAGCCCCAATAGCGGGAAGAGCTACGAGCAGTACTTC. Translated: CASSPNSGKSYEQYF. The gene calls are TRBV7-6 and TRBJ2-7; TRBD2 aligns across 8 bases. Trimming at V came to 5 bases and at J to 3 bases, leaving 9 bases not matched to a gene. This CDR3 spans 15 amino acids. The V gene's germline CDR1 is SGHVS and CDR2 FNYEAQ.

V is TRBV7-2 and J is TRBJ2-4; D may be TRBD1 (6 bases). V was shortened by 4 bases and J by 1 base, with 14 bases between the two germline ends. The germline gives CDR1 SGHTA, CDR2 FQGNSA. The CDR3 length is 16 residues. CDR3 protein: CASSSKGGMAKNIQYF. The CDR3 coding sequence is TGTGCCAGCAGCTCCAAAGGGGGTATGGCCAAAAACATTCAGTACTTC.

The gene calls are TRBV21-1 and TRBJ1-5; TRBD1 was called by the table and not checked on the DNA. TRBV21-1 is labeled a pseudogene. The CDR3 length is 16 residues. The CDR3 is CASSKRDQGGNQPQHF. The CDR3 region has the DNA TGTGCCAGCAGCAAAAGAGATCAGGGGGGCAATCAGCCCCAGCATTTT.

The V gene is TRBV7-2, the J gene TRBJ2-1, with D possibly TRBD1 on 5 matching bases. The CDR3 has 14 amino acids. V lost 6 bases and J lost 9, with 18 bases in between. Germline lookup yields CDR1 SGHTA and CDR2 FQGNSA. CDR3 sequence (DNA): TGTGCCAGCAGGCTGGGGCTCCTTCTTGGTGAGCAGTTCTTC. This sequence encodes CASRLGLLLGEQFF.

There are a few counts of this clone. The gene calls are TRBV2 and TRBJ1-3; D possibly corresponds to TRBD1 (5 bases). Germline V lookup: CDR1 SNHLY, CDR2 FYNNEI. The CDR3 totals 16 residues. V dropped 3 bases and J dropped 0 bases, with 12 bases sitting between them. The CDR3 is CASSETVNPSGNTIYF. In DNA form, the CDR3 reads TGTGCCAGCAGTGAGACAGTTAACCCCTCTGGAAACACCATATATTTT.

This clone was counted between two and nine times. This chain connects TRBV28 to TRBJ2-3, with TRBD2 identical over 12 bases. CDR1 is MDHEN, CDR2 SYDVKM, per germline. With 6 bases clipped from V and 6 bases from J, the junction kept 7 bases outside the gene matches. There are 15 residues in the CDR3. This CDR3 reads CASRSLAGGADTQYF. In DNA form, the CDR3 reads TGTGCCAGCAGGTCACTAGCGGGAGGCGCGGATACGCAGTATTTT. Looking up the rest from reference TRBV28 and TRBJ2-3 gives the full variable domain: DVKVTQSSRYLVKRTGEKVFLECVQDMDHENMFWYRQDPGLGLRLIYFSYDVKMKEKGDIPEGYSVSREKKERFSLILESASTNQTSMYLCASRSLAGGADTQYFGPGTRLTVL.

This clone came up many times. The chain recombines TRBV28 with TRBJ2-1; 10 bases are shared with TRBD2. Trimming took 2 bases from V and 3 from J; bases not matched to a gene: 1. The CDR3 length is 15 residues. Germline V lookup: CDR1 MDHEN, CDR2 SYDVKM. CDR3 DNA sequence: TGTGCCAGCAGTTTAGGGACTAGCGACTACAATGAGCAGTTCTTC. Translating gives CASSLGTSDYNEQFF.

The chain combines TRBV4-1 with TRBJ2-7; D is unresolved. Germline CDR1 is MGHRA and CDR2 is YSYEKL. With 0 bases removed from V and 3 bases from J, the gap between germline ends came to 12 bases. The CDR3 runs to 15 residues. The CDR3 sequence: CASSQDISSGYEQYF. DNA of the CDR3: TGCGCCAGCAGCCAAGATATTAGCTCCGGCTACGAGCAGTACTTC.

V and J are TRBV7-9 and TRBJ2-3; 9 bases map to TRBD2. Germline CDR1 SEHNR, CDR2 FQNEAQ (reference sequence). The J segment lost 5 bases and the V segment lost 3 bases, leaving 6 bases of the junction unmatched. This CDR3 is built from 15 residues. Here the CDR3 reads CASSFGGRAGDTQYF. CDR3 sequence (DNA): TGTGCCAGCAGCTTCGGCGGGAGGGCGGGAGATACGCAGTATTTT.

The V and J genes are TRBV7-3 and TRBJ1-2; D gene unclear. CDR1 SGHTA and CDR2 FQGTGA come from the germline V gene. Trimming took 2 bases from V and 4 from J, leaving 14 bases between them. CDR3 length: 15 amino acids. This CDR3 reads CASSLDPRLGYGYTF. For the CDR3, the DNA is TGTGCCAGCAGCTTAGACCCGAGGTTGGGCTATGGCTACACCTTC.

The chain has TRBV18 and TRBJ2-1; no reliable D call. CDR1 and CDR2 from the germline V gene are KGHSH and LQKENI. This CDR3 is 14 amino acids long. V was clipped by 0 bases and J by 6 bases, with 9 bases between them. CDR3 in DNA: TGTGCCAGCTCACCACCAAACGTCGGCAATGAGCAGTTCTTC. Protein: CASSPPNVGNEQFF. Full variable domain (missing parts from reference TRBV18 and TRBJ2-1): NAGVMQNPRHLVRRRGQEARLRCSPMKGHSHVYWYRQLPEEGLKFMVYLQKENIIDESGMPKERFSAEFPKEGPSILRIQQVVRGDSAAYFCASSPPNVGNEQFFGPGTRLTVL.

The chain recombines TRBV13 with TRBJ2-1; possible D gene TRBD1, 6 bases. The germline V gene encodes CDR1 PRHDT and CDR2 FYEKMQ (reference sequence). With 2 bases removed from V and 3 bases from J, the gap between germline ends came to 17 bases. The CDR3 spans 17 residues. The CDR3 DNA reads as TGTGCCAGCAGCTTACCCCCCTTTCAGACAGGCTACAATGAGCAGTTCTTC. Amino acid sequence: CASSLPPFQTGYNEQFF.

By share, this clone counts as medium-sized. V usage is TRBV7-8 and J usage is TRBJ2-4; D perhaps matches TRBD2 (6 bases). The CDR3 consists of 14 residues. From germline, CDR1 is SGHVS and CDR2 FQNEAQ. The V gene lost 2 bases and the J gene lost 8 bases, with 13 bases spanning the gap. CDR3 region: CASSLTEGLDIQYF. The CDR3 bases are TGTGCCAGCAGCTTAACGGAGGGTTTGGACATTCAGTACTTC.

The V gene is TRBV27, the J gene TRBJ2-5, with 7 bases aligning to TRBD1. The CDR3 extends over 14 amino acids. Trimming removed 5 bases from V and 4 bases from J; junction bases left unmatched: 7. The germline CDR1 and CDR2 sequences are MNHEY and SMNVEV (reference sequence). For the CDR3, the DNA is TGTGCCAGCAGTCCATCAGGGGGACGAGAGACCCAGTACTTC. Translated, it gives CASSPSGGRETQYF.

This chain links TRBV7-2 with TRBJ2-1; TRBD2 matches 8 bases. CDR3 size: 14 residues. After removal of 5 bases from V and 7 bases from J, the junction contained 7 bases not matched to a gene. CDR1 SGHTA and CDR2 FQGNSA come from the germline V gene. CDR3 protein: CASSPGLGTNEQFF. The CDR3 coding sequence is TGTGCCAGCAGCCCGGGACTAGGTACAAATGAGCAGTTCTTC.

The chain is built from TRBV28 and TRBJ1-5; perhaps TRBD1 as D (6 bases). Germline lookup yields CDR1 MDHEN and CDR2 SYDVKM. The CDR3 loop spans 16 amino acids. The germline V and J ends were trimmed by 5 bases and 0 bases, with 14 bases remaining between them. In DNA form, the CDR3 reads TGTGCCAGCAGTACCGGGACACCCTATAGCAATCAGCCCCAGCATTTT. Protein: CASSTGTPYSNQPQHF. Combining the CDR3 with reference TRBV28 and TRBJ1-5 gives the whole variable domain DVKVTQSSRYLVKRTGEKVFLECVQDMDHENMFWYRQDPGLGLRLIYFSYDVKMKEKGDIPEGYSVSREKKERFSLILESASTNQTSMYLCASSTGTPYSNQPQHFGDGTRLSIL.

This chain joins TRBV29-1 and TRBJ2-7, with TRBD2 identical over 10 bases. The V gene's germline CDR1 is SQVTM and CDR2 ANQGSEA. The CDR3 is 20 amino acids. V lost 5 bases to trimming and J lost 3 bases; unmatched junction nucleotides: 25. The CDR3 region has the DNA TGCAGCGTTTTTGCCCCAGGACAGCGGGCTAGCGGGAGCGGGGGCTACGAGCAGTACTTC. Translating it yields CSVFAPGQRASGSGGYEQYF.

The chain links TRBV6-5 to TRBJ1-1; no firm D call. The CDR3 consists of 14 residues. Trimming stripped 2 bases from V and 5 bases from J, with 12 bases between. Germline V lookup: CDR1 MNHEY, CDR2 SVGAGI. The CDR3 reads CASSYMRGVTEAFF. CDR3 coding DNA: TGTGCCAGCAGTTACATGCGCGGGGTGACTGAAGCTTTCTTT.

J is TRBJ1-1 and V is TRBV2, with D hard to call. V was clipped by 3 bases and J by 1 base, with 6 bases between them. The V gene's germline CDR1 is SNHLY and CDR2 FYNNEI. The length of the CDR3 is 13 residues. The CDR3 DNA follows: TGTGCCAGCAGTGATTACAGGAACACTGAAGCTTTCTTT. It codes for CASSDYRNTEAFF.

This chain links TRBV28 with TRBJ1-5, with 10 bases matching TRBD1. V lost 6 bases to trimming and J lost 1 base; unmatched junction nucleotides: 9. The length of the CDR3 is 17 residues. Germline V gives CDR1 MDHEN, CDR2 SYDVKM. In DNA, the CDR3 is TGTGCCAGCAGCCGCGACAGGGGGCGATGGAGCAATCAGCCCCAGCATTTT. It encodes CASSRDRGRWSNQPQHF.